Listed below are T cell receptor beta chains from one sample, sequenced in a study of blood T cells in healthy people across ages. Each CDR3 protein gets one entry after TCRdb re-called the 5' RACE reads with MiXCR. The table records approximately 800,000 distinct CDR3 sequences, about 55% of them present only once. The sequenced material came from blood. Source of these receptors: a man aged 80 or over in good health. Both conserved end residues are part of each CDR3. A D gene is named only where the DNA matches it firmly. Rows give clone size only sometimes, using once, few, many, or a class for an expanded clone.

V	size	D	J	CDR3	DNA
TRBV20-1	few	TRBD1	TRBJ2-1	CSADRGLYNEQFF	TGCAGTGCTGACAGGGGGCTTTACAATGAGCAGTTCTTC
TRBV6-5	NA	TRBD2	TRBJ2-2	CASRSGRLGTGGLFF	TGTGCCAGCCGTAGCGGGAGGCTCGGCACCGGGGGGCTGTTTTTT
TRBV24-1	NA	NA	TRBJ1-1	CATSESPGTNRGNTEAFF	TGTGCCACCAGTGAATCCCCCGGTACTAATAGGGGAAACACTGAAGCTTTCTTT
TRBV9	NA	TRBD2	TRBJ2-1	CASSVELAGGPFSYNEQFF	TGTGCCAGCAGCGTAGAACTAGCGGGAGGGCCTTTCTCCTACAATGAGCAGTTCTTC
TRBV27	NA	NA	TRBJ2-6	CASSLPGGAGANVLTF	TGTGCCAGCAGTTTACCAGGGGGGGCTGGGGCCAACGTCCTGACTTTC
TRBV20-1	NA	NA	TRBJ1-5	CSARRTDNQPQHF	TGCAGTGCTAGGAGGACAGACAATCAGCCCCAGCATTTT
TRBV6-1	NA	TRBD1	TRBJ1-5	CATSGDRHQPQHF	TGTGCCACCAGTGGGGACAGGCATCAGCCCCAGCATTTT
TRBV6-6	few	NA	TRBJ2-5	CASSYWTEQETQYF	TGTGCCAGCAGTTACTGGACAGAGCAAGAGACCCAGTACTTC
TRBV4-2	NA	NA	TRBJ2-1	CASSQGVREQFF	TGTGCCAGCAGCCAAGGGGTGCGGGAGCAGTTCTTC
TRBV20-1	NA	TRBD1	TRBJ1-1	CSARGQGSVTEAFF	TGCAGTGCCCGCGGACAGGGGAGTGTCACTGAAGCTTTCTTT
TRBV4-1	few	NA	TRBJ1-2	CASSHLGEGWYGYTF	TGCGCCAGCAGCCACCTTGGGGAGGGCTGGTATGGCTACACCTTC
TRBV2	NA	TRBD2	TRBJ2-1	CAIAGTSGRKRDEQFF	TGTGCCATAGCCGGGACTAGCGGGAGGAAACGGGATGAGCAGTTCTTC
TRBV20-1	NA	NA	TRBJ2-1	CSARDSGAGIYNEQFF	TGCAGTGCTAGAGATTCCGGAGCGGGTATCTACAATGAGCAGTTCTTC
TRBV7-9	NA	TRBD1	TRBJ2-7	CASRGTGLEIQYF	TGTGCCAGCAGGGGGACAGGGTTAGAGATCCAGTACTTC
TRBV6-1	NA	TRBD2	TRBJ2-3	CASIAGVTDTQYF	TGTGCCAGCATAGCGGGCGTTACAGATACGCAGTATTTT
TRBV2	NA	NA	TRBJ2-7	CASTAVGPRLYEQYF	TGTGCCAGCACCGCAGTGGGTCCTAGGCTCTACGAGCAGTACTTC
TRBV11-1	NA	TRBD1	TRBJ2-4	CASSTRRNSSLASSQGAAKNIQYF	TGTGCCAGCAGCACCCGCAGAAACTCTTCTCTAGCGTCCTCGCAGGGGGCAGCCAAAAACATTCAGTACTTC
TRBV3-1	NA	TRBD2	TRBJ2-3	CASSPGTGGRLGHRYAYF	TGTGCCAGCAGCCCAGGTACGGGCGGGAGGTTAGGGCACAGATACGCGTATTTT
TRBV21-1	NA	NA	TRBJ2-7	CASSKEVLPGPSSYEQYF	TGTGCCAGCAGCAAAGAAGTCTTACCGGGACCGAGCTCCTACGAGCAGTACTTC
TRBV27	few	NA	TRBJ2-2	CASSFLAAITGELFF	TGTGCCAGCAGTTTTCTCGCGGCCATCACCGGGGAGCTGTTTTTT
TRBV19	few	NA	TRBJ2-1	CATTREGPLYNEQFF	TGTGCCACCACTCGGGAAGGGCCCCTCTACAATGAGCAGTTCTTC
TRBV2	NA	NA	TRBJ2-5	CASRRELQETQYF	TGTGCCAGCAGACGGGAACTCCAAGAGACCCAGTACTTC
TRBV5-1	few	TRBD1	TRBJ2-7	CASNSGQYLSEQYF	TGCGCCAGCAACTCGGGACAGTACCTTTCGGAGCAGTACTTC
TRBV9	few	TRBD2	TRBJ2-5	CASSEGLSQETQYF	TGTGCCAGCAGCGAGGGACTATCTCAAGAGACCCAGTACTTC
TRBV24-1	NA	NA	TRBJ2-1	CATGSAGPTNEQFF	TGTGCCACCGGTTCGGCGGGCCCCACCAATGAGCAGTTCTTC
TRBV7-2	few	TRBD2	TRBJ2-2	CASSLWGGTGELFF	TGTGCCAGCAGCTTATGGGGAGGGACCGGGGAGCTGTTTTTT
TRBV28	NA	NA	TRBJ1-2	CASSTQGGSNYGYTF	TGTGCCAGCAGTACACAGGGTGGTTCTAACTATGGCTACACCTTC
TRBV5-1	NA	NA	TRBJ1-5	CASSLGGGAGNQPQHF	TGCGCCAGCAGCTTGGGAGGGGGAGCGGGCAATCAGCCCCAGCATTTT
TRBV5-4	NA	TRBD1	TRBJ2-7	CASSLNRQGARYEQYF	TGTGCCAGCAGCTTGAACAGACAGGGGGCTCGATACGAGCAGTACTTC
TRBV28	NA	NA	TRBJ2-5	CASRDTSGEQYF	TGTGCCAGCAGGGACACCTCGGGAGAGCAGTACTTC
TRBV7-2	few	NA	TRBJ2-7	CASSLGVGTYEQYF	TGTGCCAGCAGCTTAGGTGTCGGGACCTACGAGCAGTACTTC
TRBV29-1	many	TRBD2	TRBJ2-7	CSVESLAGAEQYF	TGCAGCGTTGAGAGTCTAGCGGGAGCCGAGCAGTACTTC
TRBV10-3	NA	TRBD1	TRBJ1-1	CAISASQGDTEAFF	TGTGCCATCAGTGCTTCCCAGGGGGACACTGAAGCTTTCTTT
TRBV6-2/TRBV6-3	NA	TRBD2	TRBJ2-7	CASSYSSSGSLYEQYF	TGTGCCAGCAGTTACTCTTCCAGCGGGAGCCTCTACGAGCAGTACTTC
TRBV9	NA	NA	TRBJ2-1	CASSVNSGEQFF	TGTGCCAGCAGCGTTAATAGTGGTGAGCAGTTCTTC
TRBV25-1	few	NA	TRBJ2-7	CASSGLVGLEASEQYF	TGTGCCAGCAGCGGTCTAGTGGGGCTAGAGGCCTCCGAGCAGTACTTC
TRBV20-1	NA	NA	TRBJ2-1	CSARPVSSYNEQFF	TGCAGTGCTAGGCCGGTGAGCTCCTACAATGAGCAGTTCTTC
TRBV20-1	NA	NA	TRBJ2-1	CSATYIGTLRNEQFF	TGCAGTGCTACCTACATCGGGACCCTGCGCAATGAGCAGTTCTTC
TRBV5-1	NA	TRBD2	TRBJ2-3	CASSPSGRYYRYAYF	TGCGCCAGCAGCCCTAGCGGGAGATATTACAGATACGCGTATTTT
TRBV6-6	NA	TRBD2	TRBJ2-1	CASKGLAGGGNEQFF	TGTGCCAGCAAAGGACTAGCGGGAGGGGGCAATGAGCAGTTCTTC
TRBV5-6	NA	TRBD1	TRBJ2-3	CASRFDRVKTDTQYF	TGTGCCAGCAGGTTCGACAGGGTTAAAACAGATACGCAGTATTTT